This TCR beta chain stems from a study of CD8+ T cells in alopecia areata. Overall study: Skin was taken from approximately 6-13-month-old C3H/HeJ graft donors that had spontaneous alopecia and grafted onto approximately 6-11-week-old female C3H/HeJ mice.

Study-wide results and caveats: Clonality exceeded that of normal scalp in lesional scalp, most notably in alopecia totalis/universalis.

Cutaneous lymph node cells were pooled, and they were sorted using CD4, CD8alpha, NKG2D, NKG2ACE and other markers. Extracted RNA was reverse transcribed into cDNA, the sequencing template. The assay was immunoSEQ multiplex PCR, and TCRdb's table has in-frame clones only and misses some. In total the sample includes about 270,000 clones, none of them seen once. Only a few counts were recorded for this clone. Its matching antigen is unknown. Gene names and germline match the mouse. Sequencing ends 4 residues short of the CDR3 end; the germline J gene provides the rest. Other nucleotide sequences from this sample produce the same CDR3. The germline gives CDR1 LGHNA, CDR2 YNLKQL (reference sequence). Trimming took 3 bases from V and 1 from J, leaving 3 bases between them. The CDR3 covers 13 residues.

This TCR came from a C3H/HeJ mouse with alopecia areata. MHC haplotype of the mouse line: H2-k. Sequencing used CD4+ T cells sorted from a lymph node. The chain uses TRBV5 and TRBJ2-2, with D unclear. The sequenced CDR3 bases are TGTGCCAGCAGCCAGTTAAACACCGGG. Translated, it gives CASSQLNTG. Given in full, the CDR3 is CASSQLNTGQLYF.